This is a list of T cell receptor beta chains from one sample in a study of cytomegalovirus exposure and HLA in healthy donors. The assay was immunoSEQ multiplex PCR, and TCRdb's table has in-frame clones only and misses some. This sample has approximately 160,000 clones, with roughly 89% found just once. The sample taken for sequencing was PBMCs. The source is a woman aged 18-29 years in good health and CMV-seropositive. Both conserved end residues are part of each CDR3.

TRBV2,CASSQTGQTNEKLFF
TRBV28,CASSPRGGSVSNQPQHF
TRBV7-8,CASSSSGRAADTQYF
TRBV7-2,CASSWDRGPYEQYF
TRBV13,CASSLGGQDTDTQYF
TRBV9,CASSVAASGSYEQYF
TRBV5-1,CASSIAGGWPDTQYF
TRBV4-2,CASSQEERDYLFNEQFF
TRBV6-5,CASSPLAGGFNEQFF
TRBV13,CASSLGQDTFQETQYF
TRBV5-4,CASSLADSRSWYF
TRBV4-2,CASSQERDNQPQHF
TRBV18,CASSTGTGIYEQYF
TRBV28,CASSPGQAADTQYF
TRBV27,CASSLISGVLNTEAFF
TRBV29-1,CSVVGTGAQYF
TRBV25-1,CASRAGNTEAFF
TRBV2,CASSAPGQGREETQYF
TRBV7-2,CASSFWGAGAGNEQFF
TRBV27,CASSFVGGRTDTQYF
TRBV18,CASSGADYEQYF